These 18 T cell receptor beta chains were all obtained from the same sample, sequenced in a study of OX40 agonist ivuxolimab in advanced cancers. The method was immunoSEQ multiplex PCR; TCRdb's version includes in-frame clones alone and lacks a portion of them. The table lists around 71,000 clones, around 86% of them singletons, with around 0.99% in the top ten. The sequenced sample was CD4+ or CD8+ T cells sorted from blood, obtained in a trial of the OX40 agonist ivuxolimab. Receptors were obtained from an adult with an advanced solid tumor such as melanoma, head and neck, liver or kidney cancer.

This chain links TRBV5-1 with TRBJ2-6; D remains unclear. V lost 1 base and J lost 2, with 7 bases in between. Germline assignment: CDR1 SGHRS and CDR2 YFSETQ. The CDR3 totals 15 residues. The CDR3 DNA reads TGCGCCAGCAGCTTGAACCAAGCTGGGGCCAACGTCCTGACTTTC. Amino acid sequence: CASSLNQAGANVLTF.

The rearrangement links TRBV18 to TRBJ2-5; the D gene is possibly TRBD1 (5 bases). This CDR3 spans 14 amino acids. CDR1 and CDR2 (germline): KGHSH, LQKENI. V was trimmed by 0 bases and J by 4 bases, leaving 9 bases between them. The CDR3 is CASSPPAGRETQYF. CDR3 nucleotides: TGTGCCAGCTCACCACCGGCAGGGCGAGAGACCCAGTACTTC.

The chain couples TRBV6-4 to TRBJ2-2; the match to TRBD2 covers 13 bases. The CDR3 extends over 16 amino acids. The junction had 5 bases not matched to a gene; V was cut back by 4 bases and J by 6 bases. The germline V gene encodes CDR1 MRHNA and CDR2 SNTAGT. CDR3 DNA sequence: TGTGCCAGCAGTGCCGAAGGACTAGCGGGAGCCGGGGAGCTGTTTTTT. Encoded protein: CASSAEGLAGAGELFF.

The V and J genes are TRBV9 and TRBJ1-1; D might be TRBD1 (5 bases). CDR3 length equals 14 residues. V lost 2 bases and J lost 0, with 8 bases in between. Germline V gene sequence: CDR1 SGDLS, CDR2 YYNGEE. DNA of the CDR3: TGTGCCAGCAGCGTCGGACAACTGAACACTGAAGCTTTCTTT. Its translation: CASSVGQLNTEAFF.

The chain recombines TRBV28 with TRBJ2-2, with 9 nucleotides matching TRBD1. Germline values: CDR1 MDHEN, CDR2 SYDVKM. This CDR3 has 16 amino acids. The V and J ends lost 6 bases and 3 bases, in that order; junction bases with no gene match: 8. The CDR3 region has the DNA TGTGCCAGCAGGGGCTCGGACAGGGGAGACACCGGGGAGCTGTTTTTT. This codes for CASRGSDRGDTGELFF.

V is TRBV4-1 and J is TRBJ1-2; TRBD1 aligns across 9 bases. The CDR3 extends over 15 amino acids. From germline, CDR1 is MGHRA and CDR2 YSYEKL. J was trimmed by 3 bases and V by 4 bases; bases with no gene match: 6. The CDR3 coding sequence is TGCGCCAGCAGCCGGGACAGGGAGTCTGACTATGGCTACACCTTC. Protein sequence: CASSRDRESDYGYTF.

The V call is TRBV11-3, the J call TRBJ2-7, with TRBD1 identical over 8 bases. The V and J ends lost 5 bases and 5 bases, in that order; junction bases with no gene match: 8. CDR1 SGHNT and CDR2 YENEEA come from the germline V gene. The CDR3 is 14 residues long. In nucleotides, the CDR3 is TGTGCCAGCAGCCGGACAGGGATGAGCGACGAGCAGTACTTC. It is translated as CASSRTGMSDEQYF.

This clone was seen a few times. The genes are TRBV30 and TRBJ1-5; D is ambiguous. Germline loops: CDR1 GTSNPN, CDR2 SVGIG (reference sequence). The CDR3 extends over 14 amino acids. Trimming left V 0 bases short and J 3 bases short, with 9 bases between. The chain's CDR3 is CAWSVGDTNQPQHF. The CDR3 DNA is TGTGCCTGGAGTGTCGGGGATACCAATCAGCCCCAGCATTTT.

The genes are TRBV7-9 and TRBJ2-1, with a weak D call TRBD1 (5 bases). V was clipped by 6 bases and J by 9 bases, with 18 bases between them. The germline gives CDR1 SEHNR, CDR2 FQNEAQ (reference sequence). CDR3 size: 14 residues. In DNA form, the CDR3 reads TGTGCCAGCAGAGGTAACGCGGAAACAGGTGAGCAGTTCTTC. It codes for CASRGNAETGEQFF.

The chain combines TRBV7-9 with TRBJ2-3, with TRBD2 identical over 8 bases. Germline V gene sequence: CDR1 SEHNR, CDR2 FQNEAQ (reference sequence). This CDR3 has 14 residues. V trimming: 5 bases; J trimming: 1 base; junction bases outside the gene matches: 2. The CDR3 loop reads CASSPRGGTDTQYF. In DNA, the CDR3 is TGTGCCAGCAGCCCGCGGGGGGGCACAGATACGCAGTATTTT.

The chain carries TRBV29-1 and TRBJ2-7, with D perhaps TRBD2 (8 bases). The CDR3 has 14 residues. V lost 6 bases and J lost 5, with 20 bases in between. CDR1 and CDR2 (germline): SQVTM, ANQGSEA. Here the CDR3 DNA reads TGCAGCGTCGCCTCCCGGGAGGGGGCTCACGAGCAGTACTTC. Protein: CSVASREGAHEQYF.

CDR3 loop: CASSLARDRSDTQYF. CDR3 nucleotide sequence: TGTGCCAGCAGCTTGGCAAGGGACAGATCAGATACGCAGTATTTT. V is TRBV5-4 and J is TRBJ2-3; TRBD1 matches at 7 bases. The V and J ends lost 0 bases and 4 bases, in that order; junction bases with no gene match: 5. There are 15 residues in the CDR3. Germline assignment: CDR1 SGHNT and CDR2 YYREEE (reference sequence).

This clone was detected once. This chain joins TRBV6-1 and TRBJ2-3, with D uncertain. This CDR3 is 11 amino acids long. Germline V lookup: CDR1 MNHNS, CDR2 SASEGT. Trimming left V 6 bases short and J 3 bases short, with 4 bases between. The CDR3 sequence: CASRWTDTQYF. The CDR3 region has the DNA TGTGCCAGCAGGTGGACAGATACGCAGTATTTT.

The rearrangement uses TRBV4-1 and TRBJ2-7, with 10 bases matching TRBD1. The CDR3 covers 16 residues. V lost 1 base and J lost 3; bases outside the gene matches: 6. The V gene's germline CDR1 is MGHRA and CDR2 YSYEKL. The CDR3 nucleotides read TGCGCCAGCAGCCAAGTTGGGGGGACAGGGGTCTACGAGCAGTACTTC. This encodes CASSQVGGTGVYEQYF.

This chain links TRBV5-1 with TRBJ1-1; D is perhaps TRBD1 (6 bases). Deletions cut 4 bases from V and 0 bases from J, with 10 bases between. Germline assignment: CDR1 SGHRS and CDR2 YFSETQ. CDR3 length equals 14 residues. The CDR3 spells CASSVGQLNTEAFF. The CDR3 coding sequence is TGCGCCAGCAGCGTTGGACAGCTGAACACTGAAGCTTTCTTT.

This chain links TRBV29-1 with TRBJ2-5, with D possibly being TRBD2 (8 bases). CDR3 length equals 21 residues. The germline CDR1 and CDR2 sequences are SQVTM and ANQGSEA. V was trimmed by 6 bases and J by 9 bases, leaving 44 bases between them. CDR3 sequence: CSVRTGAFAGGPGSNVLSQYF. The CDR3 region has the DNA TGCAGCGTACGCACAGGGGCGTTCGCGGGAGGCCCCGGGAGCAATGTGTTGTCCCAGTACTTC.

The V gene is TRBV11-2, the J gene TRBJ2-1; 13 bases map to TRBD2. Germline loops: CDR1 SGHAT, CDR2 FQNNGV. This CDR3 has 15 amino acids. The V and J ends lost 6 bases and 6 bases, in that order; junction bases with no gene match: 5. Written as DNA, the CDR3 is TGTGCCAGCAGGGAGGGACTAGCGGGAATCAATGAGCAGTTCTTC. It codes for CASREGLAGINEQFF.

This chain links TRBV11-1 with TRBJ1-2; D is ambiguous. Germline lookup yields CDR1 SGHAT and CDR2 FQDESV (reference sequence). The ends were cut back, 3 bases at V and 4 bases at J, with 21 bases in the middle. The CDR3 is 17 amino acids. CDR3 region: CASSLSSHLTSSYGYTF. In DNA form, the CDR3 reads TGTGCCAGCAGCTTGTCCAGTCATTTAACTTCTTCCTATGGCTACACCTTC. Variable domain in full (rest from reference TRBV11-1 and TRBJ1-2): EAEVAQSPRYKITEKSQAVAFWCDPISGHATLYWYRQILGQGPELLVQFQDESVVDDSQLPKDRFSAERLKGVDSTLKIQPAELGDSAMYLCASSLSSHLTSSYGYTFGSGTRLTVV.